This TCR beta chain was captured by sequencing in a study of blood T cell repertoires in COVID-19. This CDR3 has 15 residues. CDR1 is SEHNR, CDR2 FQNEAQ, per germline (reference sequence). The germline V and J ends were trimmed by 1 base and 5 bases, with 12 bases remaining between them. TCRdb's table, derived via immunoSEQ multiplex PCR, lists solely in-frame clones and lacks some. The sample lists fewer than 450,000 clones; 70% to 90% were seen once. V and J are TRBV7-9 and TRBJ2-1; tentative D call: TRBD1 (5 bases). The receptor was derived from a woman aged 35 to 49 with acute COVID-19. The sample was PBMCs or T cells enriched from blood (not recorded which). CDR3 coding DNA: TGTGCCAGCAGCTTAGTATTAGGGGCCCACAATGAGCAGTTCTTC. Translating it yields CASSLVLGAHNEQFF.